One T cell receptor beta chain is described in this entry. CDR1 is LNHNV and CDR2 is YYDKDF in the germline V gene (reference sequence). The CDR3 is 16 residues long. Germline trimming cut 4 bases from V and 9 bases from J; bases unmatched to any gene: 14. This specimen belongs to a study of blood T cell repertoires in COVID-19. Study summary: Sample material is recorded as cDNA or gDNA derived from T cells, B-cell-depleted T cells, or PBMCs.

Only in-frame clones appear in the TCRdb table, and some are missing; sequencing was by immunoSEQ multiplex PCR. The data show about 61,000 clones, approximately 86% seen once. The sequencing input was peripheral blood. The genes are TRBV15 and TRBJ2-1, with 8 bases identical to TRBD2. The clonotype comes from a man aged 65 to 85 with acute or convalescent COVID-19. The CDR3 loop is CATSMRSGTSFGEQFF. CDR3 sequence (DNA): TGTGCCACCAGCATGCGATCCGGGACTAGTTTCGGTGAGCAGTTCTTC.